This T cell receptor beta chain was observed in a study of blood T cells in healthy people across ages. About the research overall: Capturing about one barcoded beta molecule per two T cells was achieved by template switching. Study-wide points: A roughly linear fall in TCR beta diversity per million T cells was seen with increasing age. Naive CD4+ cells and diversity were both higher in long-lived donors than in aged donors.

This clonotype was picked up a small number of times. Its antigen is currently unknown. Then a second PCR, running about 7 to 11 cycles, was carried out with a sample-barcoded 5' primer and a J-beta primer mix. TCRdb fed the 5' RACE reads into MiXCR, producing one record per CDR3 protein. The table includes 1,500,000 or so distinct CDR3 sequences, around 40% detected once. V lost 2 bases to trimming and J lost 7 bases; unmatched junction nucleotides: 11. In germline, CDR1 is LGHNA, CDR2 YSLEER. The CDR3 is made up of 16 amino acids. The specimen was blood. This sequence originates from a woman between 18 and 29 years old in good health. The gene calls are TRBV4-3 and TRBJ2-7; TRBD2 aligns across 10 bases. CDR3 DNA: TGCGCCAGCAGCCAACGTGGACTAGCGGTGAACAATGAGCAGTACTTC. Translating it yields CASSQRGLAVNNEQYF.